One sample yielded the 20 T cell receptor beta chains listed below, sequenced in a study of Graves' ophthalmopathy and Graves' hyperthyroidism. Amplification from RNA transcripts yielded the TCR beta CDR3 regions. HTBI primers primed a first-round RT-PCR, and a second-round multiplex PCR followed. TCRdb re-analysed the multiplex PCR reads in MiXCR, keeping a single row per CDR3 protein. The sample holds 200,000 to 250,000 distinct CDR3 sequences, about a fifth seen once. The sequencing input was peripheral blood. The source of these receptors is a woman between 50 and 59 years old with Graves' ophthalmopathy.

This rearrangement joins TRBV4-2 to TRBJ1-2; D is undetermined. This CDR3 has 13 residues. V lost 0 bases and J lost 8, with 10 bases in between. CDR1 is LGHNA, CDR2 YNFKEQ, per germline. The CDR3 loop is CASSQEGSRGYTF. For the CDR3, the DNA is TGTGCCAGCAGCCAAGAAGGGTCCCGCGGCTACACCTTC.

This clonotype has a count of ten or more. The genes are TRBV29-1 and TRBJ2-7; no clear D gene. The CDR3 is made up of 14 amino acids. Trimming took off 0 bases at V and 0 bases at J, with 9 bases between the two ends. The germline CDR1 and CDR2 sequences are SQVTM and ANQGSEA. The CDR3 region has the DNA TGCAGCGTTGAAGACGGTCACAACTCCTACGAGCAGTACTTC. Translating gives CSVEDGHNSYEQYF.

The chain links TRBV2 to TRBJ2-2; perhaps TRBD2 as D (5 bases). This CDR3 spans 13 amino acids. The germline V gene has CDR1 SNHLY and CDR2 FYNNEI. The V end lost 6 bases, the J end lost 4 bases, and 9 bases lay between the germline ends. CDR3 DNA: TGTGCCAGCAGGGCCAGCGGCACCGGGGAGCTGTTTTTT. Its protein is CASRASGTGELFF.

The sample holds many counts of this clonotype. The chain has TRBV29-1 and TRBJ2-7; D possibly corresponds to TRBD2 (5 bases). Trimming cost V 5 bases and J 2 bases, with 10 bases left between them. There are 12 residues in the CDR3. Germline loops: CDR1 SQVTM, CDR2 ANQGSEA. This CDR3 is CSVRGRTYEQYF. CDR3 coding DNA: TGCAGCGTTCGGGGTCGGACCTACGAGCAGTACTTC.

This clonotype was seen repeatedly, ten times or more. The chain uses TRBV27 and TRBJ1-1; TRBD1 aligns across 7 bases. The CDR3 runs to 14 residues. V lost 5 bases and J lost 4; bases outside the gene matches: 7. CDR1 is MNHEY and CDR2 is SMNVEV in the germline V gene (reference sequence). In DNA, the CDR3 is TGTGCCAGCAGTATACGCAGGGGGACCACTGAAGCTTTCTTT. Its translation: CASSIRRGTTEAFF.

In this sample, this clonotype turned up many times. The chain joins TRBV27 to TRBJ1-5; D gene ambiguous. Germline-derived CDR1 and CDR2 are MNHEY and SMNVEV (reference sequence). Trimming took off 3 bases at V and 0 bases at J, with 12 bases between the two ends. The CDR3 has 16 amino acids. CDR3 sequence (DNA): TGTGCCAGCAGTTTGGTCCATGGTGTTAGCAATCAGCCCCAGCATTTT. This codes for CASSLVHGVSNQPQHF.

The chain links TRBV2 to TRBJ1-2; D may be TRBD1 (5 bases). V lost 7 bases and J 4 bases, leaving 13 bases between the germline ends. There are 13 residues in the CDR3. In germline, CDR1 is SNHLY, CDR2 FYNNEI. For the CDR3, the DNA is TGTGCCAGCACCGAAGGGGTTGTCTATGGCTACACCTTC. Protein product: CASTEGVVYGYTF.

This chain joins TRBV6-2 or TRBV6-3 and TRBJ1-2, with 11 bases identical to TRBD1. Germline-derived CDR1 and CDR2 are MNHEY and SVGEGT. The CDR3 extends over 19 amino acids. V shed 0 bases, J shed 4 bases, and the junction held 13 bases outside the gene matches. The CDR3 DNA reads TGTGCCAGCAGTTACTCGACGGTTACCCCGGGACAGGGGGTCTATGGCTACACCTTC. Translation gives CASSYSTVTPGQGVYGYTF.

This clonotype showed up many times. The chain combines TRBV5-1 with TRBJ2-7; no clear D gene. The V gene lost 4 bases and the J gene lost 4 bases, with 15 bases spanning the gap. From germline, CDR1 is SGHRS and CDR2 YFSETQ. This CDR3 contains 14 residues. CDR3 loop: CASSTGPDMYEQYF. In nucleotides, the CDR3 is TGCGCCAGCAGCACCGGGCCAGACATGTACGAGCAGTACTTC.

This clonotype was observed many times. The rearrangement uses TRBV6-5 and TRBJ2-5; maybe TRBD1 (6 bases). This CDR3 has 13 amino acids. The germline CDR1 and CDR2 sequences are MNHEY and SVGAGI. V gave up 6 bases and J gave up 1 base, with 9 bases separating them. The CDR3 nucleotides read TGTGCCAGCAGAAAGACAGGCCAAGAGACCCAGTACTTC. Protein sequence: CASRKTGQETQYF.

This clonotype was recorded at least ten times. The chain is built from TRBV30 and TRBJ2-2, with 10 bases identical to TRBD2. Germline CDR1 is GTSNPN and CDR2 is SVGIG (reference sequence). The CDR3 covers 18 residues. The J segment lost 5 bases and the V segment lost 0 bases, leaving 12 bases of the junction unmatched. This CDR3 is CAWSVRWTSGVRTGELFF. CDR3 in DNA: TGTGCCTGGAGTGTACGATGGACTAGCGGAGTAAGGACCGGGGAGCTGTTTTTT. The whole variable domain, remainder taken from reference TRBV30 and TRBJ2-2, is SQTIHQWPATLVQPVGSPLSLECTVEGTSNPNLYWYRQAAGRGLQLLFYSVGIGQISSEVPQNLSASRPQDRQFILSSKKLLLSDSGFYLCAWSVRWTSGVRTGELFFGEGSRLTVL.

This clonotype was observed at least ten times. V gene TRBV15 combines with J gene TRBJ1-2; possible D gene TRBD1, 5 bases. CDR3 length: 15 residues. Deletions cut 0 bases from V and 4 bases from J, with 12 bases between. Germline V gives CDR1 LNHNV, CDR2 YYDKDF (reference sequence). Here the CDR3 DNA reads TGTGCCACCAGCAGAGATAGAGACAGCCGCTATGGCTACACCTTC. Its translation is CATSRDRDSRYGYTF. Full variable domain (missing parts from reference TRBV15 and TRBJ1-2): DAMVIQNPRYQVTQFGKPVTLSCSQTLNHNVMYWYQQKSSQAPKLLFHYYDKDFNNEADTPDNFQSRRPNTSFCFLDIRSPGLGDTAMYLCATSRDRDSRYGYTFGSGTRLTVV.

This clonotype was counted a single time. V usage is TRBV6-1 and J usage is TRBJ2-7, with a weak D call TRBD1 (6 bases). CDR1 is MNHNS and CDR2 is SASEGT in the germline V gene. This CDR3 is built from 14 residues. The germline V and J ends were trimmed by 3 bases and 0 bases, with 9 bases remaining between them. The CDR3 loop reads CASSELTGSYEQYF. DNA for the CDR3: TGTGCCAGCAGTGAGCTGACAGGCTCCTACGAGCAGTACTTC.

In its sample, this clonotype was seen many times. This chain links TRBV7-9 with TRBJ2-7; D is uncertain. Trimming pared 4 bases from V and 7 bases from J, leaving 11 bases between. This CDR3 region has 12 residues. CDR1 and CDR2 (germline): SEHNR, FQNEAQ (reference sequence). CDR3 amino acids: CASSSSLAEQYF. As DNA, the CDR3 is TGTGCCAGCAGCTCCTCCCTCGCTGAGCAGTACTTC.

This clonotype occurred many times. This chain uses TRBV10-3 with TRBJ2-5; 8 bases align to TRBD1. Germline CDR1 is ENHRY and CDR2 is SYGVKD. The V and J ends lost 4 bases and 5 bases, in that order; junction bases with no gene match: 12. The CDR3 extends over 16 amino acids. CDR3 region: CAISAPGQGATETQYF. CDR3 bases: TGTGCCATCAGTGCTCCGGGGCAGGGGGCTACGGAGACCCAGTACTTC.

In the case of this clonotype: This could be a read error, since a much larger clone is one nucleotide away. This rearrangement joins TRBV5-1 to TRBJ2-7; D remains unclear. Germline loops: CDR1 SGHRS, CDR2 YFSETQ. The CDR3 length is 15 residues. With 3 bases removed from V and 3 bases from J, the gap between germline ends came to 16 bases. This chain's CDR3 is CASSSVPDTIYEQYF. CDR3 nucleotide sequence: TGCGCCAGCAGCTCGGTCCCCGATACTATCTACGAGCAGTACTTC.

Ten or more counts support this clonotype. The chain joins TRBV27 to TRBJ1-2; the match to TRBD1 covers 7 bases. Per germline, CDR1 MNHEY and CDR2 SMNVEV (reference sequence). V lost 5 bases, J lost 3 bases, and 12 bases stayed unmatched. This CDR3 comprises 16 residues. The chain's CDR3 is CASSPRKTGVDYGYTF. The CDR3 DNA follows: TGTGCCAGCAGTCCACGCAAAACAGGGGTCGACTATGGCTACACCTTC.

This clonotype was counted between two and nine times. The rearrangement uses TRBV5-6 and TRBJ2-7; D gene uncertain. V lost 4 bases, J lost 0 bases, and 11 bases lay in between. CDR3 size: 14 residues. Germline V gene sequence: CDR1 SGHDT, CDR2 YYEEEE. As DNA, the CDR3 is TGTGCCAGCAGCGTGGACCAGAGCTCCTACGAGCAGTACTTC. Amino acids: CASSVDQSSYEQYF.

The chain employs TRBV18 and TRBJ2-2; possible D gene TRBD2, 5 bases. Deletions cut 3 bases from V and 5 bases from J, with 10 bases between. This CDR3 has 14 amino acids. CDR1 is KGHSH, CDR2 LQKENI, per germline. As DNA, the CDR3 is TGTGCCAGCTCACCGCATGAGGGTACCGGGGAGCTGTTTTTT. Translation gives CASSPHEGTGELFF.

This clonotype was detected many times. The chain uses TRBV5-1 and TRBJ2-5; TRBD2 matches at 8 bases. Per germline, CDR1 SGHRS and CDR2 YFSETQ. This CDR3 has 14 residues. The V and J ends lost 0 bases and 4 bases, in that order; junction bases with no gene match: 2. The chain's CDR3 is CASSLGLARETQYF. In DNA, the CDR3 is TGCGCCAGCAGCTTGGGACTAGCGCGAGAGACCCAGTACTTC.